This T cell receptor (beta chain) comes out of a study of control samples from healthy donors and cancer patients. Repertoires were generated with immunoSEQ multiplex PCR, while TCRdb's copy carries only in-frame clones and drops some. Among about 57,000 clones, under 95% were seen once, and the ten largest hold around 1%. The CDR3 length is 12 residues. Germline CDR1 is MNHEY and CDR2 is SVGAGI. Deletions cut 2 bases from V and 7 bases from J, with 5 bases between. This clone was detected a few times. Other DNA sequences from this sample encode an identical CDR3 as well. The receptor comes from a man aged 30 to 45 with colorectal cancer. Sequencing was carried out using PBMCs. This sequence joins TRBV6-5 and TRBJ2-2, with a weak D call TRBD1 (5 bases). CDR3 loop: CASSYRGGELFF. The CDR3 nucleotides are TGTGCCAGCAGTTACAGGGGCGGGGAGCTGTTTTTT.